One sample yielded the 29 T cell receptor beta chains listed below, sequenced in a study of T cells after yellow fever vaccination (dated by TCRdb to between 2018 and 2021). The treatment or condition label for this specimen denotes: live attenuated yellow fever vaccine strain. Libraries were constructed by 5' RACE. TCRdb names Illumina HiSeq 2500 as the instrument used. The raw public data were reprocessed by TCRdb itself: fastp quality trimming at Q25, MiXCR clonotype calling, in-frame beta chains only. Each record represents a unique CDR3 protein, reported with the most common genes and DNA among its rows. Counted in this sample were 620,000 or so distinct CDR3 sequences; about 15% of them appeared once. The ten largest clonotypes hold approximately 15% of the sample. The sequences come from PBMCs, collected 4 to 6 days after the first yellow fever vaccination. These receptor sequences come from a man between 18 and 35 years old who received the YFV17D yellow fever vaccine.

In this sample, this clonotype turned up a few times. The genes are TRBV12-3 or TRBV12-4 and TRBJ2-3; no firm D call. There are 11 residues in the CDR3. Trimming took 6 bases from V and 11 from J, leaving 12 bases between them. The CDR3 DNA reads as TGTGCCAGCAGCCTTAGATTTAGGCAGTATTTT. It encodes CASSLRFRQYF.

This chain uses TRBV20-1 with TRBJ1-1; 10 bases match TRBD1. Germline V lookup: CDR1 DFQATT, CDR2 SNEGSKA (reference sequence). The CDR3 contains 18 residues. The V segment lost 0 bases and the J segment 5 bases; nucleotides outside the gene matches: 15. CDR3 sequence reads: CSARDTSGDRGAGTEAFF. CDR3 DNA sequence: TGCAGTGCTAGAGACACGTCCGGGGACAGGGGAGCCGGGACTGAAGCTTTCTTT.

The chain employs TRBV5-1 and TRBJ1-1; perhaps TRBD1 as D (6 bases). Germline V gives CDR1 SGHRS, CDR2 YFSETQ. V was shortened by 6 bases and J by 1 base, with 13 bases between the two germline ends. CDR3 length: 14 amino acids. The CDR3 sequence is CASNNRDTNTEAFF. The CDR3 nucleotides read TGCGCCAGCAACAACCGGGACACGAACACTGAAGCTTTCTTT. Full variable domain (rest looked up from reference TRBV5-1 and TRBJ1-1): KAGVTQTPRYLIKTRGQQVTLSCSPISGHRSVSWYQQTPGQGLQFLFEYFSETQRNKGNFPGRFSGRQFSNSRSEMNVSTLELGDSALYLCASNNRDTNTEAFFGQGTRLTVV.

J is TRBJ1-3 and V is TRBV7-6, with TRBD1 as a possible D gene (6 bases). V lost 5 bases to trimming and J lost 2 bases, with 16 bases between them. Looked up from germline, CDR1 is SGHVS and CDR2 is FNYEAQ. The CDR3 covers 16 residues. Written as DNA, the CDR3 is TGTGCCAGCAGCGCCGGTATCGGGGGCACTGGAAACACCATATATTTT. Translation gives CASSAGIGGTGNTIYF.

The chain employs TRBV3-1 and TRBJ2-7; D might be TRBD2 (7 bases). The CDR3 covers 15 residues. Germline CDR1 is LGHDT and CDR2 is YNNKEL (reference sequence). Trimming pared 9 bases from V and 3 bases from J, leaving 21 bases between. The CDR3 region is CARGGRRHLNYEQYV. In DNA, the CDR3 is TGTGCCAGGGGGGGGCGAAGGCATTTGAACTACGAGCAGTACGTC.

This clonotype turned up a few times. J is TRBJ2-1 and V is TRBV9, with D perhaps TRBD2 (6 bases). Germline V lookup: CDR1 SGDLS, CDR2 YYNGEE. The V gene lost 2 bases and the J gene lost 2 bases, with 11 bases spanning the gap. The length of the CDR3 is 15 residues. The CDR3 coding sequence is TGTGCCAGCAGCGTGTTGGGGGGAACCTACAATGAGCAGTTCTTC. Translation: CASSVLGGTYNEQFF.

The chain recombines TRBV6-1 with TRBJ1-2, with TRBD1 as a possible D gene (5 bases). From germline, CDR1 is MNHNS and CDR2 SASEGT. The CDR3 is made up of 13 amino acids. The V end was cut by 7 bases, the J end by 9 bases, with 18 bases between. CDR3 DNA: TGTGCCAGCACTCCGCGGGGGGGGAGAAGCTACACCTTC. Translating it yields CASTPRGGRSYTF.

This clonotype has a handful of counts. This rearrangement joins TRBV3-1 to TRBJ2-2, with 7 bases matching TRBD1. The CDR3 is 16 amino acids. Germline assignment: CDR1 LGHDT and CDR2 YNNKEL (reference sequence). The junction had 14 bases not matched to a gene; V was cut back by 4 bases and J by 9 bases. The CDR3 coding sequence is TGTGCCAGCAGCCCCCGTATAGGGGGCGACCCGTGGGAGCTGTTTTTT. Translation: CASSPRIGGDPWELFF.

This clonotype was seen more than once but under ten times. CDR3 residues: CASSLSGIRGPIIEKLFF. The DNA of the CDR3 is TGTGCCAGCAGCTTATCAGGGATCAGGGGCCCGATCATCGAAAAACTGTTTTTT. This rearrangement joins TRBV7-8 to TRBJ1-4, with a weak D call TRBD1 (6 bases). Germline CDR1 reads SGHVS; CDR2 reads FQNEAQ. The CDR3 extends over 18 amino acids. V was clipped by 2 bases and J by 8 bases, with 24 bases between them.

This clonotype was observed a few times. The chain links TRBV20-1 to TRBJ1-4; maybe TRBD1 (6 bases). The CDR3 has 13 residues. Germline V gene lookup returns CDR1 DFQATT and CDR2 SNEGSKA (reference sequence). With 6 bases removed from V and 7 bases from J, the gap between germline ends came to 15 bases. The CDR3 DNA is TGCAGTGCCACCCGAGGACAGTTTGAAAAACTGTTTTTT. Protein product: CSATRGQFEKLFF.

This clonotype occurred a few times. The DNA for the CDR3 is TGTGCCAGTAGCATGGCCCGGTTCGAGGGATTACGCTATGGCTACACCTTC. Protein product: CASSMARFEGLRYGYTF. The V call is TRBV19, the J call TRBJ1-2, with D hard to call. Germline CDR1 LNHDA, CDR2 SQIVND (reference sequence). With 6 bases removed from V and 4 bases from J, the gap between germline ends came to 24 bases. This CDR3 is 17 amino acids long.

The chain employs TRBV20-1 and TRBJ1-1, with no clear D. V was shortened by 2 bases and J by 0 bases, with 7 bases between the two germline ends. The germline V gene has CDR1 DFQATT and CDR2 SNEGSKA (reference sequence). This CDR3 is built from 13 residues. CDR3 amino acids: CSARIQMNTEAFF. DNA of the CDR3: TGCAGTGCTAGAATCCAGATGAACACTGAAGCTTTCTTT.

This clonotype was seen more than once but under ten times. V and J are TRBV6-2 or TRBV6-3 and TRBJ1-1; TRBD1 matches at 7 bases. V was clipped by 7 bases and J by 10 bases; unmatched bases: 12. Germline V gene lookup returns CDR1 MNHEY and CDR2 SVGEGT. The CDR3 extends over 13 amino acids. The CDR3 loop is CASNTVVQGGAFF. For the CDR3, the DNA is TGTGCCAGCAACACAGTCGTCCAGGGGGGAGCTTTCTTT.

This chain uses TRBV4-2 with TRBJ2-1; 11 nucleotides align to TRBD1. The CDR3 runs to 15 residues. Trimming cost V 3 bases and J 5 bases; bases outside gene matches: 3. CDR1 and CDR2 (germline): LGHNA, YNFKEQ. The CDR3 loop reads CASSQRTGGHNEQFF. CDR3 DNA sequence: TGTGCCAGCAGCCAGAGGACAGGGGGCCACAATGAGCAGTTCTTC.

Only a few counts were recorded for this clonotype. The rearrangement uses TRBV6-2 or TRBV6-3 and TRBJ1-1; D perhaps matches TRBD1 (5 bases). Trimming pared 4 bases from V and 8 bases from J, leaving 14 bases between. Germline V gene data show CDR1 as MNHEY and CDR2 as SVGEGT. The CDR3 covers 13 residues. The CDR3 coding sequence is TGTGCCAGCAGTTTCCTTTCGGGGCTGGAAGCTTTCTTT. This gives the protein CASSFLSGLEAFF.

V and J are TRBV9 and TRBJ1-4; D unclear. Per germline, CDR1 SGDLS and CDR2 YYNGEE. The CDR3 has 13 amino acids. V lost 0 bases, J lost 10 bases, and 10 bases lay in between. Here the CDR3 DNA reads TGTGCCAGCAGCGTAGTTGGCTCAGGAAAACTGTTTTTT. This translates into CASSVVGSGKLFF.

This clonotype was recorded many times. The V and J genes are TRBV20-1 and TRBJ2-7; D is unresolved. The germline V gene has CDR1 DFQATT and CDR2 SNEGSKA (reference sequence). V was cut by 1 base and J by 0 bases, with 16 bases left in between. The length of the CDR3 is 16 residues. The DNA of the CDR3 is TGCAGTGCTAGAGCTGCCGTTGACGCTAGCTCCTACGAGCAGTACGTC. Translation: CSARAAVDASSYEQYV.

This clonotype showed up just a few times. The chain links TRBV4-1 to TRBJ2-1, with 8 bases matching TRBD2. Trimming at V came to 3 bases and at J to 8 bases, leaving 9 bases not matched to a gene. CDR1 and CDR2 from the germline V gene are MGHRA and YSYEKL. The CDR3 consists of 15 residues. CDR3 region: CASSQRTTGGHEQFF. CDR3 bases: TGCGCCAGCAGCCAGCGCACTACGGGGGGGCATGAGCAGTTCTTC.

This clonotype was seen more than once but under ten times. This chain links TRBV18 with TRBJ1-1; D is perhaps TRBD1 (6 bases). CDR1 KGHSH and CDR2 LQKENI come from the germline V gene. V was shortened by 1 base and J by 1 base, with 16 bases between the two germline ends. This CDR3 has 17 amino acids. CDR3 region: CASSPLLTGKSNTEAFF. CDR3 nucleotide sequence: TGTGCCAGCTCACCACTCCTAACAGGGAAATCGAACACTGAAGCTTTCTTT.

The chain joins TRBV6-5 to TRBJ1-5; D call uncertain. The germline V and J ends were trimmed by 7 bases and 11 bases, with 21 bases remaining between them. Germline V gives CDR1 MNHEY, CDR2 SVGAGI. The CDR3 spans 14 residues. The chain's CDR3 is CASTADGLGRAQHF. CDR3 sequence (DNA): TGTGCCAGCACCGCGGATGGCCTTGGTCGGGCCCAGCATTTT.

This chain joins TRBV4-3 and TRBJ2-3; 9 bases align to TRBD2. The germline V gene has CDR1 LGHNA and CDR2 YSLEER. J lost 2 bases, V lost 0 bases, and 3 bases had no gene match. This CDR3 comprises 16 residues. The CDR3 coding sequence is TGCGCCAGCAGCCAAGAAAAGCGGGGGGCCACAGATACGCAGTATTTT. Its translation: CASSQEKRGATDTQYF.

There are a few counts of this clonotype. J is TRBJ2-2 and V is TRBV7-3; tentatively, D is TRBD1 or TRBD2 (7 bases each). V was clipped by 5 bases and J by 2 bases, with 12 bases between them. Germline V gene data show CDR1 as SGHTA and CDR2 as FQGTGA. The CDR3 contains 15 residues. This CDR3 reads CASSQRDSNTGELFF. Written as DNA, the CDR3 is TGTGCCAGCAGCCAGCGGGACAGTAACACCGGGGAGCTGTTTTTT. Variable domain in full (rest from reference TRBV7-3 and TRBJ2-2): GAGVSQTPSNKVTEKGKYVELRCDPISGHTALYWYRQSLGQGPEFLIYFQGTGAADDSGLPNDRFFAVRPEGSVSTLKIQRTERGDSAVYLCASSQRDSNTGELFFGEGSRLTVL.

The chain carries TRBV6-5 and TRBJ1-1; D is uncertain. V dropped 4 bases and J dropped 6 bases, with 15 bases sitting between them. The CDR3 spans 14 residues. The germline V gene encodes CDR1 MNHEY and CDR2 SVGAGI. Here the CDR3 DNA reads TGTGCCAGCAGTTCGAGCACTCGGCGGGCTGAAGCTTTCTTT. As protein: CASSSSTRRAEAFF.

The chain carries TRBV4-1 and TRBJ2-3, with D possibly being TRBD1 (6 bases). CDR3 size: 15 residues. Per germline, CDR1 MGHRA and CDR2 YSYEKL. V lost 3 bases and J lost 2, with 12 bases in between. CDR3 in DNA: TGCGCCAGCAGCCAGGAACAGGGCTACACAGATACGCAGTATTTT. Amino acid sequence: CASSQEQGYTDTQYF.

This chain connects TRBV6-5 to TRBJ2-7; 8 nucleotides align to TRBD1. CDR3 length equals 15 residues. The V gene end was trimmed by 4 bases and the J gene end by 6 bases; junction bases not matched to a gene: 11. Germline CDR1 MNHEY, CDR2 SVGAGI. CDR3 in amino acids: CASSLTGTGLAEQYF. CDR3 bases: TGTGCCAGCAGTTTGACCGGGACAGGTCTCGCCGAGCAGTACTTC.

A few counts support this clonotype. V usage is TRBV19 and J usage is TRBJ1-5; D gene ambiguous. Germline CDR1 reads LNHDA; CDR2 reads SQIVND (reference sequence). The CDR3 spans 14 residues. V was pared by 3 bases and J by 7 bases, with 13 bases between. This CDR3 reads CASSITGSGQPQHF. The CDR3 bases are TGTGCCAGTAGTATTACGGGGTCGGGACAGCCCCAGCATTTT.

This chain links TRBV3-1 with TRBJ2-3; the D is unclear. This CDR3 contains 13 residues. Trimming removed 1 base from V and 6 bases from J, with 8 bases in between. The germline gives CDR1 LGHDT, CDR2 YNNKEL (reference sequence). CDR3 coding DNA: TGTGCCAGCAGCCAAGCTCCCGGCGATACGCAGTATTTT. Its protein is CASSQAPGDTQYF.

CDR3 bases: TGTGCCAGCAGCTTAGGACCTCAGCGGGGGGGTTTGGGTGAGCAGTTCTTC. It is translated as CASSLGPQRGGLGEQFF. V is TRBV7-2 and J is TRBJ2-1, with 10 bases matching TRBD2. The V and J ends lost 1 base and 9 bases, in that order; junction bases with no gene match: 12. Germline CDR1 SGHTA, CDR2 FQGNSA. This CDR3 has 17 amino acids.

This clonotype was picked up a small number of times. The chain couples TRBV7-2 to TRBJ1-5; 10 bases map to TRBD1. The CDR3 has 15 residues. Per the germline V gene, CDR1 is SGHTA and CDR2 is FQGNSA. The V gene end was trimmed by 6 bases and the J gene end by 6 bases; junction bases not matched to a gene: 8. CDR3 bases: TGTGCCAGCAGACCCGGGACAGGGGATTTTCAGCCCCAGCATTTT. It codes for CASRPGTGDFQPQHF.